This is a list of T cell receptor beta chains from one sample in a study of CD8+ T cells in alopecia areata. This table comes from immunoSEQ multiplex PCR, and its TCRdb copy is limited to in-frame clones, with some not included. The table records about 100,000 clones, roughly 89% of them present only once. The sample consisted of CD8+ T cells sorted from blood, taken at week 24, from a patient treated with tofacitinib. The origin of the receptors is a human donor with alopecia areata. Each CDR3 is given with its conserved first and last residue. D genes are given only for firm matches. Clone size is given for some rows only: seen once, a few or many times, or a class if the clone is expanded.

D gene,clone size,V gene,J gene,CDR3 DNA,CDR3 protein
TRBD2,NA,TRBV19,TRBJ2-5,TGTGCCAGTAGTATGGGACTAGCGGGGTATGAAGAGACCCAGTACTTC,CASSMGLAGYEETQYF
NA,once,TRBV2,TRBJ2-7,TGTGCCAGCATCGATCCCAGGGCCTCCTACGAGCAGTACTTC,CASIDPRASYEQYF
NA,NA,TRBV7-6,TRBJ2-7,TGTGCCAGCAGCCCAGGGACGGTCCCCTACGAGCAGTACTTC,CASSPGTVPYEQYF
NA,NA,TRBV7-6,TRBJ2-2,TGTGCCAGCAGCCGACAGGGAGGTTCCAACACCGGGGAGCTGTTTTTT,CASSRQGGSNTGELFF
TRBD2,NA,TRBV7-2,TRBJ2-3,TGTGCCAGCAGCTTTAGCGGGGGGGTTGGCACAGATACGCAGTATTTT,CASSFSGGVGTDTQYF
NA,NA,TRBV2,TRBJ2-2,TGTGCCAGCAGGGAAAGGGGAGGTACCGGGGAGCTGTTTTTT,CASRERGGTGELFF
NA,NA,TRBV30,TRBJ2-2,TGTGCCTGGAGCCCGGACAACACCGGGGAGCTGTTTTTT,CAWSPDNTGELFF
NA,once,TRBV19,TRBJ1-1,TGTGCCAGTAGTGATGGACCCACCACTGAAGCTTTCTTT,CASSDGPTTEAFF
NA,NA,TRBV27,TRBJ2-1,TGTGCCAGCAGTTTATTCTGGCAGACCATCAATGAGCAGTTCTTC,CASSLFWQTINEQFF
NA,NA,TRBV4-1,TRBJ2-1,TGCGCCAGCAGCTGGAGAGAGGCTGAGCAGTTCTTC,CASSWREAEQFF
NA,once,TRBV6-6,TRBJ1-2,TGTGCCAGCAGTTACCAGGGTACAAGCTATGGCTACACCTTC,CASSYQGTSYGYTF
TRBD1,once,TRBV27,TRBJ1-1,TGTGCCAGCAGTTTCGGACAGGGATCAGCTTTCTTT,CASSFGQGSAFF
TRBD2,NA,TRBV10-3,TRBJ2-7,TGTGCCATCAGTGGGACTAGCGGATCCTACGAGCAGTACTTC,CAISGTSGSYEQYF
TRBD1,NA,TRBV29-1,TRBJ2-7,TGCAGCGTCCGGGACAGTTCCTACGAGCAGTACTTC,CSVRDSSYEQYF
NA,NA,TRBV5-1,TRBJ1-1,TGCGCCAGCAGCTTCCGGAAGGGTCATACTGAAGCTTTCTTT,CASSFRKGHTEAFF
TRBD2,once,TRBV9,TRBJ2-3,TGTGCCAGCAGCGTCCCCGGGACTAGACCCACAGATACGCAGTATTTT,CASSVPGTRPTDTQYF
NA,NA,TRBV19,TRBJ1-2,TGTGCCAGTAGTAACCAGCGGACAGTCGTCGGCTACACCTTC,CASSNQRTVVGYTF
NA,few,TRBV7-2,TRBJ2-5,TGTGCCAGCAGCTCGGAAGAGACCCAGTACTTC,CASSSEETQYF
TRBD1,NA,TRBV11-2,TRBJ2-6,TGTGCCAGCAGCCTAATCAGTTTCCAGGGGGCGCGTGGGGCCAACGTCCTGACTTTC,CASSLISFQGARGANVLTF
NA,NA,TRBV5-6,TRBJ2-7,TGTGCCAGCAGCTCCGGATTCTATTACGAGCAGTACTTC,CASSSGFYYEQYF
NA,NA,TRBV4-3,TRBJ2-7,TGCGCCAGCAGCCCCGGGACGGCTTCCTACGAGCAGTACTTC,CASSPGTASYEQYF
NA,NA,TRBV6-5,TRBJ2-1,TGTGCCAGCAGTCAAACTAGGTTCACCTACAATGAGCAGTTCTTC,CASSQTRFTYNEQFF